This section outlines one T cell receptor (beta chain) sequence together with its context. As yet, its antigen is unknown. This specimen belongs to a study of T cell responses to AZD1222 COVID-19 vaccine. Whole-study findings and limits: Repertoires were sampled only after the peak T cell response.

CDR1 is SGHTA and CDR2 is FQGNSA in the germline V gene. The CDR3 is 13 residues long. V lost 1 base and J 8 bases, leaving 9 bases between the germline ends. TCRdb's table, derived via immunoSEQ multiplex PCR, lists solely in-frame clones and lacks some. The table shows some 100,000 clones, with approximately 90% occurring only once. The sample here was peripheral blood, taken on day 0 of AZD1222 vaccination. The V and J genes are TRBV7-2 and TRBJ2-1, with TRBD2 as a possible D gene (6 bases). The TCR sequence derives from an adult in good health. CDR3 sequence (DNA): TGTGCCAGCAGCTTAGTGGAGGGAGATGAGCAGTTCTTC. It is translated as CASSLVEGDEQFF.